The next 12 T cell receptor beta chains were all read from a single sample in a study of blood T cell repertoires in COVID-19. Sequencing used immunoSEQ multiplex PCR; TCRdb keeps in-frame clones, though not all of them. The table shows around 250,000 clones, with 86% occurring only once. The sequenced material came from peripheral blood. The receptors here all came from a man older than 75 with acute or convalescent COVID-19.

In its sample, this clone was seen a few times. This sequence joins TRBV18 and TRBJ2-1; 7 nucleotides match TRBD1. The CDR3 loop spans 15 amino acids. The V gene end was trimmed by 6 bases and the J gene end by 0 bases; junction bases not matched to a gene: 5. The V gene's germline CDR1 is KGHSH and CDR2 LQKENI. In DNA, the CDR3 is TGTGCCAGCTCCCAGGACAGGAGCTCCTACAATGAGCAGTTCTTC. It codes for CASSQDRSSYNEQFF.

The chain carries TRBV5-1 and TRBJ2-7; D may be TRBD1 (7 bases). CDR3 length: 16 amino acids. V lost 4 bases, J lost 3 bases, and 20 bases lay in between. The germline CDR1 and CDR2 sequences are SGHRS and YFSETQ. CDR3 in amino acids: CASSRQGGNYGYEQYF. The CDR3 coding sequence is TGCGCCAGCAGCCGGCAGGGGGGCAATTATGGCTACGAGCAGTACTTC.

The rearrangement uses TRBV6-5 and TRBJ1-2, with 7 bases lining up with TRBD1. V dropped 2 bases and J dropped 4; count of bases not matched to a gene: 4. The CDR3 is 14 residues long. Germline CDR1 reads MNHEY; CDR2 reads SVGAGI. The CDR3 DNA reads as TGTGCCAGCAGTTACGTTAACAGGGGCTATGGCTACACCTTC. It encodes CASSYVNRGYGYTF.

The genes are TRBV7-9 and TRBJ1-4; the D is unclear. The germline CDR1 and CDR2 sequences are SEHNR and FQNEAQ (reference sequence). Deletions cut 3 bases from V and 7 bases from J, with 15 bases between. This CDR3 contains 15 residues. The CDR3 sequence: CASSFREGLGEKLFF. Written as DNA, the CDR3 is TGTGCCAGCAGCTTTCGGGAGGGATTGGGTGAAAAACTGTTTTTT.

CDR3 amino acids: CASSAGSGTGAGSSYEQYF. CDR3 DNA: TGTGCCAGCAGCGCCGGCTCCGGGACAGGGGCCGGTAGCTCCTACGAGCAGTACTTC. V usage is TRBV9 and J usage is TRBJ2-7, with 10 bases fitting TRBD1. With V trimmed by 3 bases and J by 0 bases, 15 bases remained unmatched. Germline CDR1 reads SGDLS; CDR2 reads YYNGEE. The CDR3 covers 19 residues.

The J gene is TRBJ2-2, the V gene TRBV5-5, with TRBD1 matching over 10 bases. V gave up 3 bases and J gave up 1 base; unmatched junction bases: 3. The length of the CDR3 is 16 residues. Germline V CDR1 and CDR2: SGHKS, YYEKEE (reference sequence). CDR3 residues: CASSWGQGKNTGELFF. The CDR3 DNA is TGTGCCAGCAGCTGGGGACAGGGGAAGAACACCGGGGAGCTGTTTTTT.

CDR3 coding DNA: TGTGCCAGCACCCCGGGGGGGGTCCGGGGCGAGCAGTACTTC. Translated: CASTPGGVRGEQYF. V is TRBV28 and J is TRBJ2-7, with TRBD2 identical over 8 bases. CDR3 length: 14 residues. Looked up from germline, CDR1 is MDHEN and CDR2 is SYDVKM. With V trimmed by 7 bases and J by 6 bases, 11 bases remained unmatched.

J is TRBJ1-2 and V is TRBV6-5; tentatively, D is TRBD1 (6 bases). Trimming pared 6 bases from V and 8 bases from J, leaving 16 bases between. CDR1 is MNHEY and CDR2 is SVGAGI in the germline V gene. The CDR3 sequence is 13 residues long. The CDR3 nucleotides are TGTGCCAGCAGCCCCACAGGGAAAGAGGGCTACACCTTC. Residues: CASSPTGKEGYTF.

About this clone: Other DNA sequences in this sample translate to the same CDR3. J is TRBJ2-5 and V is TRBV10-1; TRBD1 might be the D (6 bases). The CDR3 length is 14 residues. V lost 0 bases to trimming and J lost 5 bases, with 10 bases between them. Germline V gene lookup returns CDR1 WNHNN and CDR2 SYGVQD (reference sequence). The chain's CDR3 is CASSESGQGETQYF. CDR3 DNA: TGCGCCAGCAGTGAGTCAGGGCAGGGGGAGACCCAGTACTTC.

The CDR3 DNA sequence: TGTGCCAGCAGCTTACTGTGGGGGGGCCGAATAAGCCTCTACGAGCAGTACTTC. Amino acid sequence: CASSLLWGGRISLYEQYF. The V call is TRBV7-4, the J call TRBJ2-7; a weak D match, TRBD2 (7 bases). Germline CDR1 SGHVT, CDR2 SQSDAQ. The CDR3 contains 18 residues. V shed 2 bases and J shed 3 bases, with 23 bases lying between them.

This clone was seen a handful of times. The gene calls are TRBV9 and TRBJ1-3; D uncertain. The CDR3 runs 16 residues. Trimming cost V 0 bases and J 0 bases, with 10 bases left between them. The germline V gene has CDR1 SGDLS and CDR2 YYNGEE. The chain's CDR3 is CASSVGLSSSGNTIYF. The CDR3 bases are TGTGCCAGCAGCGTAGGTCTAAGCTCCTCTGGAAACACCATATATTTT.

The CDR3 nucleotides are TGTGCCAGCAGCTTAGAGGCAGGGTACACTAATGAAAAACTGTTTTTT. Encoded protein: CASSLEAGYTNEKLFF. The chain recombines TRBV7-2 with TRBJ1-4; perhaps TRBD1 as D (5 bases). V was trimmed by 1 base and J by 2 bases, leaving 11 bases between them. The germline gives CDR1 SGHTA, CDR2 FQGNSA. This CDR3 contains 16 residues.